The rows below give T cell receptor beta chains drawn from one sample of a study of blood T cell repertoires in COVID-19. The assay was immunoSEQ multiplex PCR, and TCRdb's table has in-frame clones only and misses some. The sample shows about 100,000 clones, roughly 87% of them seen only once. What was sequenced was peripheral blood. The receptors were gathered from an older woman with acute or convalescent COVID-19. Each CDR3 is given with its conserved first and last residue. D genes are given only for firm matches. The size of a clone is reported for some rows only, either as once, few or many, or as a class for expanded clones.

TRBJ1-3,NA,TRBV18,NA,CASSSARDSGNTIYF,TGTGCCAGCTCATCGGCCAGGGACTCTGGAAACACCATATATTTT
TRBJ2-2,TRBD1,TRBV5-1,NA,CASSLTGAGELFF,TGCGCCAGCAGCTTGACAGGGGCCGGGGAGCTGTTTTTT
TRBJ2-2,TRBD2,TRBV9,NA,CASSPQMWTSGIAGELFF,TGTGCCAGCAGCCCTCAGATGTGGACTAGCGGGATAGCCGGGGAGCTGTTTTTT
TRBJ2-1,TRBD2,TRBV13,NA,CASSRTSGSSYNEQFF,TGTGCCAGCAGTCGGACTAGCGGGAGCTCCTACAATGAGCAGTTCTTC
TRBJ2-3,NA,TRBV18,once,CASSPPSLTDTQYF,TGTGCCAGCTCACCACCGTCCCTCACAGATACGCAGTATTTT
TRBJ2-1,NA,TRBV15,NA,CATSRQGTTLSGEQFF,TGTGCCACCAGCAGGCAGGGGACTACCCTTAGCGGTGAGCAGTTCTTC
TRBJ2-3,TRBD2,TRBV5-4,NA,CASSSHLAGGPDTQYF,TGTGCCAGCAGCTCTCATCTAGCGGGAGGGCCAGATACGCAGTATTTT
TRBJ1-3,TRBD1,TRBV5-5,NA,CASSTGQGRFSGNTIYF,TGTGCCAGCAGCACGGGACAGGGGCGATTTTCTGGAAACACCATATATTTT
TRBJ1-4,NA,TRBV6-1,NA,CASSEMRATNPEKLFF,TGTGCCAGCAGTGAAATGCGGGCAACGAATCCTGAAAAACTGTTTTTT
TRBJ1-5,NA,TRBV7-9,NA,CASSPLEANQPQHF,TGTGCCAGCAGCCCACTGGAGGCTAATCAGCCCCAGCATTTT
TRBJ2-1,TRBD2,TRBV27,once,CASRRTSGRDEQFF,TGTGCCAGCAGGCGGACTAGCGGGAGGGATGAGCAGTTCTTC
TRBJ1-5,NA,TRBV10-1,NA,CASSAGQNQPQHF,TGCGCCAGCAGTGCAGGGCAGAATCAGCCCCAGCATTTT
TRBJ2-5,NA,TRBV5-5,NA,CASSPTGFEETQYF,TGTGCCAGCAGCCCAACAGGGTTCGAGGAGACCCAGTACTTC
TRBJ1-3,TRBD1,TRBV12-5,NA,CASGLVHGDRGLSGNTIYF,TGTGCTAGTGGTTTGGTACACGGGGACAGGGGGCTCTCTGGAAACACCATATATTTT
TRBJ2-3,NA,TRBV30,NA,CAWSLGRTDTQYF,TGTGCCTGGAGTCTGGGGCGCACAGATACGCAGTATTTT
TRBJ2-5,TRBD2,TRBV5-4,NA,CASSSGTSGKETQYF,TGTGCCAGCAGCTCTGGGACTAGCGGTAAAGAGACCCAGTACTTC
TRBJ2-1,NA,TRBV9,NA,CASSVGGIQEGEQFF,TGTGCCAGCAGCGTAGGAGGGATCCAAGAGGGTGAGCAGTTCTTC
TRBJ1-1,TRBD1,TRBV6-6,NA,CASSYGQGGKNTEAFF,TGTGCCAGCAGTTACGGACAGGGGGGTAAGAACACTGAAGCTTTCTTT
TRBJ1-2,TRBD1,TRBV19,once,CASSMPRGQGYTF,TGTGCCAGTAGTATGCCCAGGGGGCAAGGCTACACCTTC
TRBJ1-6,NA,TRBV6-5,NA,CASSYSWQGNSPLHF,TGTGCCAGCAGTTACTCGTGGCAGGGTAATTCACCCCTCCACTTT
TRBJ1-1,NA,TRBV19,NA,CASSILSTEAFF,TGTGCCAGTAGTATACTCTCCACTGAAGCTTTCTTT
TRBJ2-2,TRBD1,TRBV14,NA,CASSQRQGRRYTGELFF,TGTGCCAGCAGCCAAAGACAGGGACGGCGGTACACCGGGGAGCTGTTTTTT
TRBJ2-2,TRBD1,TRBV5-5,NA,CASSLKSGTGGFFGELFF,TGTGCCAGCAGCTTGAAATCGGGGACAGGGGGTTTCTTCGGGGAGCTGTTTTTT
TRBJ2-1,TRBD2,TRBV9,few,CASSVELGRGVNEQFF,TGTGCCAGCAGCGTAGAACTAGGGCGGGGGGTCAATGAGCAGTTCTTC
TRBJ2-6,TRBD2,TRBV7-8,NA,CASSWAGDGANVLTF,TGTGCCAGCAGCTGGGCGGGGGATGGGGCCAACGTCCTGACTTTC
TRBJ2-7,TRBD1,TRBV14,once,CASSQRSLGQGVLSYEQYF,TGTGCCAGCAGCCAAAGGTCTTTGGGACAGGGGGTTCTATCCTACGAGCAGTACTTC
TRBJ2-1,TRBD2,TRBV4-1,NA,CASSLRASGSNEQFF,TGCGCCAGCAGCCTCCGTGCTAGCGGGAGCAATGAGCAGTTCTTC
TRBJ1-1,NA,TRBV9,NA,CASSPNRRSLTSRLMGANTEAFF,TGTGCCAGCAGCCCAAATCGTCGTTCCCTGACATCGAGGTTGATGGGGGCGAACACTGAAGCTTTCTTT
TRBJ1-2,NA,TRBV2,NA,CASLVGGLVYGYTF,TGTGCCAGCCTGGTGGGGGGGCTCGTCTATGGCTACACCTTC
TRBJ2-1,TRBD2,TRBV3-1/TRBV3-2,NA,CATGMREGSSYNEQFF,TGTGCCACCGGGATGCGGGAGGGGAGCTCCTACAATGAGCAGTTCTTC
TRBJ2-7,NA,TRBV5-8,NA,CASSLQQLYEQYF,TGTGCCAGCAGCTTGCAACAGCTCTACGAGCAGTACTTC
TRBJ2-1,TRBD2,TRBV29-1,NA,CSVDPLAGGGAYNEQFF,TGCAGCGTTGACCCACTAGCGGGAGGGGGGGCCTACAATGAGCAGTTCTTC
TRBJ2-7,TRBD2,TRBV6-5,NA,CASIRLAGDAYEQYF,TGTGCCAGCATTCGACTAGCGGGAGACGCCTACGAGCAGTACTTC
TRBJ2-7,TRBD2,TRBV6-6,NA,CASSYGSGGEQYF,TGTGCCAGCAGTTACGGGAGCGGGGGCGAGCAGTACTTC
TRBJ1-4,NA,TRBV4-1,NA,CASSQGFQGRKDEKLFF,TGCGCCAGCAGCCAAGGCTTTCAGGGCAGGAAAGATGAAAAACTGTTTTTT
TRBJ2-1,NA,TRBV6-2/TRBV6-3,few,CASSSRDRGRLAGAGNEQFF,TGTGCCAGCAGTTCCAGGGACAGGGGGCGACTAGCGGGAGCAGGGAATGAGCAGTTCTTC
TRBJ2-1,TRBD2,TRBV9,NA,CASSFQRLALYNEQFF,TGTGCCAGCAGCTTCCAACGACTAGCGCTCTACAATGAGCAGTTCTTC
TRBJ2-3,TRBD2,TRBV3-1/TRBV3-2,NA,CASSHGTSGRRGDTQYF,TGTGCCAGCAGCCACGGGACTAGCGGGCGACGAGGAGATACGCAGTATTTT
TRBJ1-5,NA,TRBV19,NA,CASSIDGQYNQPQHF,TGTGCCAGTAGTATAGATGGGCAGTACAATCAGCCCCAGCATTTT
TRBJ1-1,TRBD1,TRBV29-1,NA,CSVFGRGPSAFF,TGCAGCGTTTTTGGCAGGGGGCCTTCGGCTTTCTTT
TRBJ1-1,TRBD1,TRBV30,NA,CAWSVLASRAGGSAFF,TGTGCCTGGAGTGTTTTAGCTAGTAGGGCAGGGGGGTCAGCTTTCTTT
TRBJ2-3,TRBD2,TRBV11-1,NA,CASSLLASGSGDTQYF,TGTGCCAGCAGCTTATTGGCTAGCGGGTCGGGGGATACGCAGTATTTT
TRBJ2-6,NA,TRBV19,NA,CASSTPGVGANVLTF,TGTGCCAGTAGTACCCCAGGGGTCGGGGCCAACGTCCTGACTTTC
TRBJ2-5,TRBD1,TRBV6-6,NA,CASRDRGREETQYF,TGTGCCAGCAGGGACAGGGGGCGAGAGGAGACCCAGTACTTC
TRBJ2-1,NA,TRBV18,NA,CASSPENEQFF,TGTGCCAGCTCACCAGAGAATGAGCAGTTCTTC
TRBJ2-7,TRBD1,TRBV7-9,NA,CASSSPPWTGGSYEQYF,TGTGCCAGCAGCTCGCCCCCGTGGACAGGGGGCTCCTACGAGCAGTACTTC
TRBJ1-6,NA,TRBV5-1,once,CASSLRQDKNSPLHF,TGCGCCAGCAGCTTGAGGCAGGATAAAAATTCACCCCTCCACTTT
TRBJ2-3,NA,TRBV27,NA,CASSTTLRVTDTQYF,TGTGCCAGCAGTACTACCCTCCGGGTTACAGATACGCAGTATTTT
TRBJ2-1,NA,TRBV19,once,CASAWGEDSYNEQFF,TGTGCCAGTGCATGGGGGGAGGATTCCTACAATGAGCAGTTCTTC
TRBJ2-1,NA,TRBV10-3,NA,CAITHSKQDNEQFF,TGTGCCATCACCCATTCGAAACAGGACAATGAGCAGTTCTTC
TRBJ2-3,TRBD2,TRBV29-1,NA,CSVDASGITDTQYF,TGCAGCGTTGACGCTAGCGGGATCACAGATACGCAGTATTTT
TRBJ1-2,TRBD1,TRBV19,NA,CASRTKTGTAFYGYTF,TGTGCCAGTAGGACAAAAACCGGGACAGCTTTCTATGGCTACACCTTC
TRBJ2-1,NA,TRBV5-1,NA,CASSLGQAGDEQFF,TGCGCCAGCAGCTTGGGTCAGGCAGGGGATGAGCAGTTCTTC
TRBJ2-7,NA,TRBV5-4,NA,CASSLVGSF,TGTGCCAGCAGCTTGGTCGGGTCCTTC
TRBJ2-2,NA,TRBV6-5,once,CASSRTPPTGELFF,TGTGCCAGCAGCCGGACACCACCCACCGGGGAGCTGTTTTTT
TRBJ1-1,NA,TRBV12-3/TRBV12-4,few,CASSLPGWTEAFF,TGTGCCAGCAGTTTACCCGGGTGGACTGAAGCTTTCTTT
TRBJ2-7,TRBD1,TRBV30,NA,CACSGGGQDPYEQYF,TGTGCCTGCTCAGGAGGGGGACAGGACCCCTACGAGCAGTACTTC
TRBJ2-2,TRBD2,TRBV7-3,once,CASSLSLAGVGTGELFF,TGTGCCAGCAGCTTAAGTCTAGCGGGAGTCGGAACCGGGGAGCTGTTTTTT